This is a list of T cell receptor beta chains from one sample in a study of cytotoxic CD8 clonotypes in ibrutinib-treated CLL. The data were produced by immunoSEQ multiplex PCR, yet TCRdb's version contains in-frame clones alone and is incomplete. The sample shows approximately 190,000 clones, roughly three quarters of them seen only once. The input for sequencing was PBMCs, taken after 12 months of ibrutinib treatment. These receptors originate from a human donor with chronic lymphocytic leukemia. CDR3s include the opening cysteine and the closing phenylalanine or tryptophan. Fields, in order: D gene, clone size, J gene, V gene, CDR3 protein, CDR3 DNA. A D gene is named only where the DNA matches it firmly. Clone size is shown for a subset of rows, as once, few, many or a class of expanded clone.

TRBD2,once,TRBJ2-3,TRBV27,CASSPPGLAAPDTQYF,TGTGCCAGCAGTCCCCCGGGACTAGCGGCCCCTGATACGCAGTATTTT
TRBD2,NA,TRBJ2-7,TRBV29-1,CSVEGGNYEQYF,TGCAGCGTGGAGGGAGGGAACTACGAGCAGTACTTC
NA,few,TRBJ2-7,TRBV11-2,CASSSPSAVSYEQYF,TGTGCCAGCAGCTCTCCCTCAGCGGTCTCCTACGAGCAGTACTTC
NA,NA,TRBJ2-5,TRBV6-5,CASIGVVETQYF,TGTGCCAGCATCGGCGTAGTGGAGACCCAGTACTTC
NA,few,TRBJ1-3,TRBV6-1,CASEWVYTIYF,TGTGCCAGCGAGTGGGTATACACCATATATTTT
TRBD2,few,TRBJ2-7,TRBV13,CASSFRARREWSYRSGQYF,TGTGCCAGCAGCTTTCGCGCGCGGCGGGAGTGGTCTTATCGGTCCGGGCAGTACTTC
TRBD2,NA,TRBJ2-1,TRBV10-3,CAITLAGSNEQFF,TGTGCCATCACACTAGCGGGGAGCAATGAGCAGTTCTTC
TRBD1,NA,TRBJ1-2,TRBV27,CASSARGPDYGYTF,TGTGCCAGCAGTGCCAGGGGGCCGGACTATGGCTACACCTTC
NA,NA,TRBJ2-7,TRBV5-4,CASSLLDASGEQYF,TGTGCCAGCAGCCTTCTAGACGCCTCGGGCGAGCAGTACTTC
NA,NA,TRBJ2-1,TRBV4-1,CASSHPGKRPNEQFF,TGCGCCAGCAGCCATCCGGGAAAGCGCCCTAATGAGCAGTTCTTC
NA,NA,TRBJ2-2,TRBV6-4,CASRRENTGELFF,TGTGCCAGCAGGCGGGAGAACACCGGGGAGCTGTTTTTT
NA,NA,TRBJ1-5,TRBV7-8,CASSVWTAEGQPQHF,TGTGCCAGCAGCGTATGGACAGCGGAGGGGCAGCCCCAGCATTTT
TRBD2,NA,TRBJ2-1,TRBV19,CASSFHRTSGSYNEQFF,TGTGCCAGTAGTTTCCACCGGACTAGCGGGTCCTACAATGAGCAGTTCTTC
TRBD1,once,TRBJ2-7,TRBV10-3,CAGSGTGLTYEQYF,TGTGCCGGTTCCGGGACAGGGCTTACCTACGAGCAGTACTTC
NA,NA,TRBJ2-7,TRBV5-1,CASSSTGRYEQYF,TGCGCCAGCAGCTCGACAGGCCGCTACGAGCAGTACTTC
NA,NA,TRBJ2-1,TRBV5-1,CASSLLDEQFF,TGCGCCAGCAGCTTGCTGGACGAGCAGTTCTTC
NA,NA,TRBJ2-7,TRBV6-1,CASSETEASGWGYEQYF,TGTGCCAGCAGTGAAACGGAAGCATCAGGGTGGGGCTACGAGCAGTACTTC
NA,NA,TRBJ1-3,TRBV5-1,CASSLGQQGNTIYF,TGCGCCAGCAGCTTGGGACAGCAGGGAAACACCATATATTTT
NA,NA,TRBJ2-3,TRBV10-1,CASSESGAPTDTQYF,TGCGCCAGCAGTGAGTCGGGGGCCCCCACAGATACGCAGTATTTT
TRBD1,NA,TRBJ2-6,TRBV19,CASSVTGAGANVLTF,TGTGCCAGTAGTGTGACAGGGGCTGGGGCCAACGTCCTGACTTTC
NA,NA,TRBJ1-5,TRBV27,CASSLGGMFEPQHF,TGTGCCAGCAGTTTAGGAGGGATGTTTGAGCCCCAGCATTTT
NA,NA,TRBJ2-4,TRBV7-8,CASSLRGLAKNIQYF,TGTGCCAGCAGCTTGAGGGGCTTAGCCAAAAACATTCAGTACTTC
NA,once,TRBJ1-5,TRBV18,CASSFRRDQPQHF,TGTGCCAGCTCATTCCGGAGGGATCAGCCCCAGCATTTT
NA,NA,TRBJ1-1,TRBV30,CACPRNTEAFF,TGTGCCTGCCCCCGGAACACTGAAGCTTTCTTT
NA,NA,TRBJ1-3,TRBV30,CAWSVWNTIYF,TGTGCCTGGAGTGTATGGAACACCATATATTTT
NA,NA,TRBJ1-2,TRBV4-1,CASSQDLSNWVPGYTF,TGCGCCAGCAGCCAAGATCTATCGAATTGGGTCCCCGGCTACACCTTC
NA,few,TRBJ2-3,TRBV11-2,CASSLRYTDTQYF,TGTGCCAGCAGCTTACGGTACACAGATACGCAGTATTTT
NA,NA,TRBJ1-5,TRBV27,CASSLLGPRAADSNQPQHF,TGTGCCAGCAGTTTATTGGGTCCAAGGGCAGCAGATAGCAATCAGCCCCAGCATTTT
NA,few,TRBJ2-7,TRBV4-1,CASSQSTVLYEQYF,TGCGCCAGCAGCCAGTCTACGGTTCTCTACGAGCAGTACTTC
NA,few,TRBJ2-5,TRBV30,CAWSEGGETQYF,TGTGCCTGGAGTGAGGGTGGGGAGACCCAGTACTTC
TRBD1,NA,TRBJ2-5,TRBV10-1,CASSDRGRETQYF,TGCGCCAGCAGTGACAGGGGGCGAGAGACCCAGTACTTC
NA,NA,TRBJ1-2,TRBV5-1,CASSPASSQANYGYTF,TGCGCCAGCAGCCCTGCATCCTCCCAAGCTAACTATGGCTACACCTTC
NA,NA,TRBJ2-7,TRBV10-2,CASSDRGTFLSYEQYF,TGCGCCAGCAGTGATCGGGGTACCTTCCTATCCTACGAGCAGTACTTC
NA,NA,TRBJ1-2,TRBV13,CASSSAVGEGIF,NA
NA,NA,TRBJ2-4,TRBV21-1,CASSYGGTGTTKNIQYF,TGTGCCAGCAGCTACGGGGGCACCGGGACAACCAAAAACATTCAGTACTTC
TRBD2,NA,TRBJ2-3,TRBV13,CASSLGQREGDTQYF,TGTGCCAGCAGCTTAGGCCAGCGGGAGGGAGATACGCAGTATTTT
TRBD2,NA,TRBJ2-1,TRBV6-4,CASSDGTSGWSGNEQFF,TGTGCCAGCAGCGACGGCACTAGCGGGTGGAGCGGCAATGAGCAGTTCTTC
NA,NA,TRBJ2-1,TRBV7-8,CASSWEEVNEQFF,TGTGCCAGCAGCTGGGAAGAGGTCAATGAGCAGTTCTTC
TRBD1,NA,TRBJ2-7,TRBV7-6,CASSLGTGDYGQYF,TGTGCCAGCAGCTTAGGGACAGGGGACTACGGGCAGTACTTC
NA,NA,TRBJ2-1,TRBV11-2,CASSLQAYSHNEQFF,TGTGCCAGCAGCTTACAGGCCTATTCTCACAATGAGCAGTTCTTC
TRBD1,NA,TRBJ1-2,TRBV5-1,CASSSRGLEDGYTF,TGCGCCAGCAGCTCCAGGGGGCTGGAGGATGGCTACACCTTC
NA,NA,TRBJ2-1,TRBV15,CATSSPGPNEQFF,TGTGCCACCAGCAGCCCGGGGCCGAATGAGCAGTTCTTC
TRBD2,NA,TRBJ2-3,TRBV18,CASSPTVLAGGTDTQYF,TGTGCCAGCTCACCAACCGTACTAGCGGGAGGCACAGATACGCAGTATTTT
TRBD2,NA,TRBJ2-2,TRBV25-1,CASTPILAGGNTGELFF,TGTGCCAGCACCCCAATTCTAGCGGGAGGGAACACCGGGGAGCTGTTTTTT
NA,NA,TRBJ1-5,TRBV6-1,CASSPPNQPQHF,TGTGCCAGCAGCCCCCCCAATCAGCCCCAGCATTTT